This T cell receptor beta chain was profiled in a study of blood T cell repertoires in COVID-19 (dated by TCRdb to 2020 to 2021). Notes on the research overall: The collaborator samples originated in the United States, Italy and Spain and spanned the acute and convalescent phases of COVID-19. Nearly every sample came with metadata listing a de-identified subject ID, COVID-19 status, age in years and sex. The repertoires were released in a freely available public database meant as a resource for research on the immune response to SARS-CoV-2. Where available, HLA class I and class II types were taken from metadata supplied by the sample provider and were not determined by assay-based typing. The prospective study material was composed of cDNA or gDNA derived from T cells, B-cell-depleted T cells, or PBMCs. The samples were drawn from two sources: the first 160 participants of the ongoing ImmuneRACE study, and over 950 subjects contributed by 6 global collaborators. Deeply sampled blood TCRbeta repertoires from subjects exposed to, actively infected with, or recovered from COVID-19 were included in the dataset.

About this clone itself: Its cognate antigen has yet to be identified. No much larger clone exists at a distance of one base, and base qualities are not known.

Whole blood was collected in K2EDTA tubes by collaborating institutions according to the institutions' own protocols. For TCRbeta analysis, collaborator samples were shipped as frozen whole blood, as isolated PBMCs, or as DNA extracted from either sample type. TCRbeta CDR3 regions were amplified from genomic DNA using the immunoSEQ Assay, a bias-controlled multiplex PCR. In the authors' own workflow: The number of nucleated cells in each sample was estimated by amplification of reference gene primers within the assay. To quantify the absolute abundance of each unique TCRbeta CDR3 rearrangement, sequence reads were collapsed and filtered. Productive Simpson clonality was computed per sample as the square root of Simpson's diversity index over productive rearrangements. TCRdb mirrors the immuneACCESS table, restricted to in-frame sequences. Some clones are absent from its copies; in checked studies, under half trace to an unresolved V gene, and the reason for the others is unknown. V, J and clone size were drawn from that table, and D and trimming were deduced from the DNA. Counted in this sample were around 160,000 clones; 82% of them appeared once. Around 15% of the sample rests with the top ten.

The paper as a whole reports these results and caveats: The amount of clinical and demographic metadata varied by source and participant and was provided uncurated.

The CDR3 spans 16 residues, from the cysteine through the phenylalanine. Only CDR3 DNA remains: 48 bases, in frame from the first base. V and J are truncated by 3 bases and 5 bases respectively, leaving an intervening sequence of 19 bases. Sequences LGHDT (CDR1) and YNNKEL (CDR2) are obtained from the germline V gene (reference sequence). The sequenced sample was peripheral blood. The sequence derives from a human donor with acute or convalescent COVID-19. The donor label of this sample is uncertain. The V and J genes are TRBV3-1 (or the pseudogene TRBV3-2) and TRBJ1-2; TRBD1 might be the D gene, on 6 matching bases. CDR3 sequence: CASSHRDSGAGYGYTF. The bases are TGTGCCAGCAGCCATCGGGATTCAGGGGCTGGTTATGGCTACACCTTC.